Listed below are T cell receptor beta chains from one sample, sequenced in a study of T cells in Graves' hyperthyroidism and ophthalmopathy. TCRdb redid the calling of the multiplex PCR reads with MiXCR, one entry per CDR3 protein. The sample lists some 570,000 distinct CDR3 sequences, 17% seen once, with 17% in the top ten. The source material was blood. The source of these receptors is a woman between 18 and 29 years old with Graves' ophthalmopathy. The CDR3 runs from the conserved cysteine through the conserved F or W. Fields, in order: J gene, clone size, V gene, CDR3 protein. Clone size is shown for a subset of rows, as once, few, many or a class of expanded clone.

J: TRBJ1-2; size: many; V: TRBV2; CDR3: CASFHRGEGNGYTF
J: TRBJ1-2; size: NA; V: TRBV7-9; CDR3: CASSLLVGPQFGYTF
J: TRBJ1-6; size: NA; V: TRBV9; CDR3: CASSEGQAAASLHF
J: TRBJ2-1; size: many; V: TRBV20-1; CDR3: CSASNSTRGNEQFF
J: TRBJ1-5; size: many; V: TRBV18; CDR3: CASSPLGSQPQHF
J: TRBJ1-3; size: few; V: TRBV2; CDR3: CASGRTGVPSGNTIYF
J: TRBJ2-1; size: few; V: TRBV7-3; CDR3: CASSRGLAGNEQFF
J: TRBJ2-1; size: NA; V: TRBV10-3; CDR3: CAGASGGDRWNNEQFF
J: TRBJ1-5; size: NA; V: TRBV20-1; CDR3: CSATTGGINQPQHF
J: TRBJ1-1; size: few; V: TRBV4-1; CDR3: CASSQAWAEEAFF
J: TRBJ2-1; size: many; V: TRBV15; CDR3: CATSRDNPGQGYNEQFF
J: TRBJ2-1; size: many; V: TRBV20-1; CDR3: CSAEAPSSNEQFF
J: TRBJ2-5; size: many; V: TRBV30; CDR3: CAWSVPPRGPGETQYF
J: TRBJ1-2; size: many; V: TRBV28; CDR3: CASSRREPGYGYTF
J: TRBJ1-2; size: many; V: TRBV7-9; CDR3: CASSLEVDYTF
J: TRBJ1-1; size: many; V: TRBV12-3/TRBV12-4; CDR3: CASSLGTRDRGNTEAFF
J: TRBJ2-3; size: many; V: TRBV11-2; CDR3: CASSLGGLVQDTQYF
J: TRBJ1-2; size: NA; V: TRBV7-2; CDR3: CASSYSGTAPSHGYTF
J: TRBJ2-5; size: many; V: TRBV6-5; CDR3: CASSYGRGATRETQYF
J: TRBJ2-1; size: many; V: TRBV20-1; CDR3: CSASEREGHNEQFF
J: TRBJ2-2; size: few; V: TRBV5-1; CDR3: CASSPRTEAGELFF
J: TRBJ1-5; size: many; V: TRBV12-3/TRBV12-4; CDR3: CASSPRGGTHLVGSNQPQHF
J: TRBJ1-1; size: NA; V: TRBV28; CDR3: CASRVTGGGWNTEAFF
J: TRBJ1-1; size: few; V: TRBV14; CDR3: CASSAGGLEAFF
J: TRBJ1-5; size: many; V: TRBV7-9; CDR3: CASSLDAGGFWPQHF
J: TRBJ2-7; size: many; V: TRBV11-2; CDR3: CASSPREPYEQYF
J: TRBJ2-3; size: many; V: TRBV27; CDR3: CASSETSGRPPGGTDTQYF
J: TRBJ2-1; size: NA; V: TRBV7-9; CDR3: CASSIVGYNEQFF
J: TRBJ2-1; size: few; V: TRBV10-1; CDR3: CASSDLGTGYNEQFF
J: TRBJ1-1; size: many; V: TRBV24-1; CDR3: CATKERALTEAFF
J: TRBJ2-7; size: many; V: TRBV28; CDR3: CASSSPQTAGYEQYF
J: TRBJ2-1; size: NA; V: TRBV3-1; CDR3: CASSQGGSAYNEQFF
J: TRBJ1-1; size: many; V: TRBV28; CDR3: CASSSAPRAFF
J: TRBJ2-5; size: many; V: TRBV11-2; CDR3: CASRMTSWETQYF
J: TRBJ2-1; size: NA; V: TRBV5-6; CDR3: CASSGGGTGSYNEQFF
J: TRBJ1-5; size: NA; V: TRBV4-1; CDR3: CASSPGQENQPQHF
J: TRBJ2-5; size: many; V: TRBV28; CDR3: CASTGTYQETQYF
J: TRBJ2-7; size: NA; V: TRBV27; CDR3: CASSLRLNYERCF
J: TRBJ2-2; size: NA; V: TRBV6-2/TRBV6-3; CDR3: CASRRQGNTGGLFF
J: TRBJ1-2; size: many; V: TRBV12-3/TRBV12-4; CDR3: CASSLRRSTGYTF
J: TRBJ2-1; size: NA; V: TRBV4-3; CDR3: CASSPTSGPISYNEQFF
J: TRBJ1-5; size: many; V: TRBV12-3/TRBV12-4; CDR3: CASSAGRRGHQPQHF
J: TRBJ2-5; size: NA; V: TRBV7-7; CDR3: CASSLAGIRETQYF
J: TRBJ2-2; size: many; V: TRBV6-2/TRBV6-3; CDR3: CAARGWDTGELFF
J: TRBJ1-5; size: NA; V: TRBV5-5; CDR3: CASSEDRGSSRPQHF